A selection of T cell receptor beta chains follows, all from one sample in a study of response to subunit inactivated influenza vaccine. TCRdb fed the RT-PCR reads into MiXCR, producing one record per CDR3 protein. The sample gives about 650,000 distinct CDR3 sequences, around 13% of which show up once; around 7.6% is in the top ten. The sequenced sample was PBMCs from blood, obtained about 14 days before vaccination. These receptors all stem from a man aged 50-60 years who received an inactivated influenza vaccine. The CDR3 runs from the conserved cysteine through the conserved F or W. The order of the fields is V gene, clone size, D gene, J gene, CDR3 DNA, CDR3 protein. The D gene is left open where the match is weak. The size field is filled for only some rows; it gives once, few, many or a size class.

V gene: TRBV4-3
clone size: -
D gene: -
J gene: TRBJ2-3
CDR3 DNA: TGCGCCAGCAGCCAAGATGGGCGGGACGCCACAGATACGCAGTATTTT
CDR3 protein: CASSQDGRDATDTQYF

V gene: TRBV7-2
clone size: -
D gene: -
J gene: TRBJ2-5
CDR3 DNA: TGTGCCAGCAGCTTAGACGGGGTGGTGGAGACCCAGTACTTC
CDR3 protein: CASSLDGVVETQYF

V gene: TRBV6-2/TRBV6-3
clone size: -
D gene: -
J gene: TRBJ2-7
CDR3 DNA: TGTGCCAGCCAAGAGCGGGCTAGCTCCTACGAGCAGTACTTC
CDR3 protein: CASQERASSYEQYF

V gene: TRBV5-1
clone size: -
D gene: -
J gene: TRBJ1-2
CDR3 DNA: TGCGCCAGCAGACAGGCGGCGGCGAACTATGGCTACACCTTC
CDR3 protein: CASRQAAANYGYTF

V gene: TRBV7-2
clone size: -
D gene: -
J gene: TRBJ2-7
CDR3 DNA: TGTGCCAGCAGCTTAATGGGACCTGGGATGAGCGACGAGCAGTACTTC
CDR3 protein: CASSLMGPGMSDEQYF

V gene: TRBV19
clone size: -
D gene: -
J gene: TRBJ2-3
CDR3 DNA: TGTGCCAGTAGTGCCACCAGGGGTGCAGATACGCAGTATTTT
CDR3 protein: CASSATRGADTQYF

V gene: TRBV6-2/TRBV6-3
clone size: many
D gene: TRBD2
J gene: TRBJ2-7
CDR3 DNA: TGTGCCAGCAGTTTTCCCGGGACTAGCGGGATTCAGCAGTACTTC
CDR3 protein: CASSFPGTSGIQQYF

V gene: TRBV6-2/TRBV6-3
clone size: few
D gene: -
J gene: TRBJ1-5
CDR3 DNA: TGTGCCAGCAGTTATAGACAGAAACCCAATCAGCCCCAGCATTTT
CDR3 protein: CASSYRQKPNQPQHF

V gene: TRBV12-3/TRBV12-4
clone size: -
D gene: TRBD1
J gene: TRBJ1-1
CDR3 DNA: TGTGCCAGCAGTTTAGGGACAGGGCACACTGAAGCTTTCTTT
CDR3 protein: CASSLGTGHTEAFF

V gene: TRBV7-4
clone size: -
D gene: TRBD2
J gene: TRBJ2-7
CDR3 DNA: TGTGCCAGCAGCTTAGTTCCACGGGAGGGTTCGTACGAGCAGTACTTC
CDR3 protein: CASSLVPREGSYEQYF

V gene: TRBV10-3
clone size: few
D gene: -
J gene: TRBJ2-1
CDR3 DNA: TGTGCCATGAGTAGCCCCAATGAAAATGAGCAGTTCTTC
CDR3 protein: CAMSSPNENEQFF

V gene: TRBV6-5
clone size: once
D gene: TRBD2
J gene: TRBJ2-1
CDR3 DNA: TGTGCCAGCAGTTACGGGGGACTAGAGTCCTACAATGAGCAGTTCTTC
CDR3 protein: CASSYGGLESYNEQFF

V gene: TRBV9
clone size: few
D gene: -
J gene: TRBJ2-7
CDR3 DNA: TGTGCCAGCAGCGTAGCTACGGGTTACGAGCAGTACTTC
CDR3 protein: CASSVATGYEQYF

V gene: TRBV28
clone size: -
D gene: TRBD2
J gene: TRBJ2-7
CDR3 DNA: TGTGCCAGCATGACTAGCGGGGGGGCCGCCTACGAGCAGTACTTC
CDR3 protein: CASMTSGGAAYEQYF

V gene: TRBV2
clone size: few
D gene: TRBD2
J gene: TRBJ2-1
CDR3 DNA: TGTGCCAGCAGTAATAGGGGACTAGCGGCCTACAATGAGCAGTTCTTC
CDR3 protein: CASSNRGLAAYNEQFF

V gene: TRBV7-2
clone size: -
D gene: TRBD2
J gene: TRBJ2-3
CDR3 DNA: TGTGCCAGCAGCCCACACAGCGGGGGTAGCACAGATACGCAGTATTTT
CDR3 protein: CASSPHSGGSTDTQYF

V gene: TRBV20-1
clone size: -
D gene: -
J gene: TRBJ2-7
CDR3 DNA: TGCAGTGCTAGAGTCGGCGTAGTCGAGCAGTACTTC
CDR3 protein: CSARVGVVEQYF

V gene: TRBV20-1
clone size: few
D gene: TRBD1
J gene: TRBJ1-6
CDR3 DNA: TGCAGTGGGATGGGACAGTTGAATTCACCCCTCCACTTT
CDR3 protein: CSGMGQLNSPLHF

V gene: TRBV7-8
clone size: few
D gene: -
J gene: TRBJ1-1
CDR3 DNA: TGTGCCAGCAGCCCGGAACTGGAAAACACTGAAGCTTTCTTT
CDR3 protein: CASSPELENTEAFF

V gene: TRBV7-2
clone size: few
D gene: -
J gene: TRBJ2-3
CDR3 DNA: TGTGCCAGCAGCTGGGGGGGCGGCCCAGATACGCAGTATTTT
CDR3 protein: CASSWGGGPDTQYF

V gene: TRBV7-6
clone size: few
D gene: -
J gene: TRBJ1-6
CDR3 DNA: TGTGCCAGCAGCTTAGACTCGGGTCGGAATAATTCACCCCTCCACTTT
CDR3 protein: CASSLDSGRNNSPLHF

V gene: TRBV7-2
clone size: few
D gene: TRBD1
J gene: TRBJ2-1
CDR3 DNA: TGTGCCAGCAGCTTAGACAGGGGGCCGCAGTTCTTC
CDR3 protein: CASSLDRGPQFF

V gene: TRBV4-2
clone size: -
D gene: TRBD2
J gene: TRBJ2-1
CDR3 DNA: TGTGCCAGCAGCCAAGATAGGGCTAGCGGGAACTATGAGCAGTTCTTC
CDR3 protein: CASSQDRASGNYEQFF

V gene: TRBV5-1
clone size: many
D gene: -
J gene: TRBJ1-1
CDR3 DNA: TGCGCCAGCAGCTTGACACAGGGGAACACTGAAGCTTTCTTT
CDR3 protein: CASSLTQGNTEAFF

V gene: TRBV5-6
clone size: -
D gene: -
J gene: TRBJ2-7
CDR3 DNA: TGTGCCAGCAGGGGCGTCACCCAGGGAGAGCAGTACTTC
CDR3 protein: CASRGVTQGEQYF

V gene: TRBV7-9
clone size: -
D gene: -
J gene: TRBJ2-1
CDR3 DNA: TGTGCCAGCAGCCTTGCTGGAGCGGTTTTCTCCCACAATGAGCAGTTCTTC
CDR3 protein: CASSLAGAVFSHNEQFF

V gene: TRBV12-3/TRBV12-4
clone size: few
D gene: TRBD1
J gene: TRBJ1-2
CDR3 DNA: TGTGCCAGCAGTTTGGTGGAGACAGGGGTCTATGGCTACACCTTC
CDR3 protein: CASSLVETGVYGYTF